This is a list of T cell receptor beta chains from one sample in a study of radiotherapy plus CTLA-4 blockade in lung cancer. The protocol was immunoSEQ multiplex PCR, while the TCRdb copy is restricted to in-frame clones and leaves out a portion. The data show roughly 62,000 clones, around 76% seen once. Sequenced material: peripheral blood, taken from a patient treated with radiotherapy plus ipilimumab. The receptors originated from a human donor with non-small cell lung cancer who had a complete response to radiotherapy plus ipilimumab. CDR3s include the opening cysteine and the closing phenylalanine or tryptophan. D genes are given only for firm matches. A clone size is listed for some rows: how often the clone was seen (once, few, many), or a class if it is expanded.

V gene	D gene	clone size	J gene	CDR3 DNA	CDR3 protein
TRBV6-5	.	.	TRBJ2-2	TGTGCCAGCGTGAGTCTCCCGACCGGGGAGCTGTTTTTT	CASVSLPTGELFF
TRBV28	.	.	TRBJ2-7	TGTGCCAGCAGTTTAAATAGTGGCAGGGGAGGGTACGAGCAGTACTTC	CASSLNSGRGGYEQYF
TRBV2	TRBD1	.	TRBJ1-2	TGTGCCAGAGGGACAGAGCATGGCTACACCTTC	CARGTEHGYTF
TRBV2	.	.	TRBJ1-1	TGTGCCAGCAGTGTCGCCAGGGGGAACACTGAAGCTTTCTTT	CASSVARGNTEAFF
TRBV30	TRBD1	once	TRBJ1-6	TGTGCCTGGAGTGTACACAGGGGACCTAATTCACCCCTCCACTTT	CAWSVHRGPNSPLHF
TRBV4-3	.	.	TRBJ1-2	TGCGCCAGCAGCCAAGATGTGGCGGGGAACTATGGCTACACCTTC	CASSQDVAGNYGYTF
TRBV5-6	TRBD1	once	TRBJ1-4	TGTGCCAGCAGCTCGACAGGGAAACTTACTAATGAAAAACTGTTTTTT	CASSSTGKLTNEKLFF
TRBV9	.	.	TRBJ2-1	TGTGCCAGCAGCCCAAGGAGTGGGTCTTATGAGCAGTTCTTC	CASSPRSGSYEQFF
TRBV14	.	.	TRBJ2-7	TGTGCCAGCAGCCAATTAACAGGAAAATACTACGAGCAGTACTTC	CASSQLTGKYYEQYF
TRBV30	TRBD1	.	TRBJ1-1	TGTGCCTGGGGACAGGGAGGCACTGAAGCTTTCTTT	CAWGQGGTEAFF
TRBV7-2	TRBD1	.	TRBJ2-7	TGTGCCAGCAGCACCCCTCCAGGGGGCAATCCTTACGAGCAGTACTTC	CASSTPPGGNPYEQYF
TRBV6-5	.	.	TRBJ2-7	TGTGCCAGCAGTTATTGGTCCGGCTACGAGCAGTACTTC	CASSYWSGYEQYF
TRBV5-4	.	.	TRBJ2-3	TGTGCCAGCAGCTTTGTAGAGGATACGCAGTATTTT	CASSFVEDTQYF